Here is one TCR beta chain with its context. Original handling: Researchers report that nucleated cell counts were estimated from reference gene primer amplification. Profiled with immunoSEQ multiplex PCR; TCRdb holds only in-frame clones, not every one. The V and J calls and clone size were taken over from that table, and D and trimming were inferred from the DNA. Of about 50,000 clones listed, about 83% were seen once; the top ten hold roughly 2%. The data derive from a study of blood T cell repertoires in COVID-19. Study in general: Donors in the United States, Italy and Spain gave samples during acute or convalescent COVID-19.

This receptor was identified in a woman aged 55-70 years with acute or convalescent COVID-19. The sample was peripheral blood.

The CDR3 DNA sequence: TGCGCCAGCAGTCGAGTAACTAGCGGGAGGGCCGTAGCCAAAAACATTCAGTACTTC. It encodes CASSRVTSGRAVAKNIQYF. V gene TRBV5-1 combines with J gene TRBJ2-4; 13 nucleotides align to TRBD2. Trimming took 5 bases from V and 0 from J; bases not matched to a gene: 11. The CDR3 covers 19 residues. Germline-derived CDR1 and CDR2 are SGHRS and YFSETQ.